This TCR beta chain was documented in a study of PD-1 blockade in classical Hodgkin lymphoma (TCRdb year 2020). General notes on the study: Nivolumab dosing was 3 mg/kg intravenously every 2 weeks, continuing until either disease progression or unacceptable toxicity. To define a peripheral blood immune signature of response to PD-1 blockade in classical Hodgkin lymphoma, the study combined TCR beta sequencing with CyTOF.

Genomic DNA was isolated using the Qiagen DNeasy kit from unsorted PBMCs as well as from negatively selected CD4+ and CD8+ fractions. TCR beta CDR3 regions were amplified by immunoSEQ multiplex PCR using primers annealing to V and J segments. Amplification bias was minimized using a synthetic immune receptor repertoire, and residual bias was removed computationally after sequencing. The authors processed their data as follows. Custom Python scripts were used to quantify repertoire diversity as the Shannon entropy index. Unsorted, CD4+ and CD8+ repertoires were analyzed separately, except in combined analyses where CD4+ and CD8+ sequences were merged in silico. A clone was considered expanded if an increase in frequency of at least 2-fold after treatment relative to C1D1 was found, and a pseudocount of 0.5 was applied to clones undetected at baseline. Singleton clones were defined as clones with 0 or 1 copy at C1D1, and non-singleton clones were defined as clones with 2 or more copies. Clones expanded in unsorted samples were annotated as CD4+, CD8+ or unknown by matching protein sequences in sorted samples from the same patient. Wilcoxon tests on paired samples were used to test changes in diversity from C1D1 to C4D1. This immuneACCESS table, as held by TCRdb, lists in-frame sequences with V and J called but not all clones. Of the missing ones, under half trace to an unresolved V gene in checked studies; the others have no known cause. That table supplies the V and J calls and clone size; D and trimming were determined from the DNA. Within this sample are some 150,000 clones, with nearly 80% of them counted one time only. Jointly, the top ten make up roughly a tenth of the sample.

General study outcomes and caveats: Baseline TCR diversity was reported to be lower in newly diagnosed patients than in healthy donors and to be lower still in relapsed/refractory patients. Trial patients achieving complete response had baseline diversity similar to newly diagnosed patients, whereas partial responders and progressors had significantly lower diversity. A significant rise by C4D1 was seen in CD4+ but not CD8+ TCR diversity (p=0.0027 vs p=0.16), with the rise being most apparent in complete responders (p=0.02). Diversity was lower in patients who began nivolumab less than 1 year after ASCT, so these patients were left out of later analyses to avoid confounding by immune reconstitution. Only a single clinical trial cohort was studied, and what caused the repertoire differences, possibly disease activity or prior therapy, remained undefined.

The time point label, read with the paper, signifies: cycle 2 day 1 (C2D1) of nivolumab. All trial patients had relapsed after autologous stem cell transplantation, with cohorts A, B and C differing in prior brentuximab vedotin exposure. The trial cohort comprised 60 or so patients with relapsed/refractory classical Hodgkin lymphoma whose best overall responses were complete response, partial response or progressive disease. Trial patients were treated with single-agent nivolumab in the multi-cohort phase II CheckMate 205 trial. An independent review committee assessed best overall response using the 2007 International Working Group response criteria. PBMCs from the trial were collected at three points: immediately before nivolumab initiation (C1D1), and during therapy at cycle 2 day 1 and cycle 4 day 1. Peripheral blood was collected in 8 mL Vacutainer Cell Preparation Tubes, from which PBMCs were isolated by centrifugation and then cryopreserved.

CDR1 and CDR2 are drawn from the germline V gene (reference sequence): MNHEY, SMNVEV. The CDR3 goes from the cysteine to the phenylalanine over 19 residues. The CDR3 DNA has 57 bases and is translated from base 1. The germline V and J ends show losses of 5 bases and 3 bases respectively, and no gene match explains 13 bases of the junction. As regards this clone: What this receptor recognizes is not known. No quality values exist for individual bases; no much larger clone is one base distant.

The chain uses TRBV27 and TRBJ2-2; 12 of the junction bases match TRBD1. The sequences come from peripheral blood mononuclear cells (PBMCs), collected before the second cycle of nivolumab. The TCR originated in a human donor with classical Hodgkin lymphoma. The nucleotides are TGTGCCAGCAGTCGGGACAGGGGGCATACAGCGGGAGACACCGGGGAGCTGTTTTTT. Translated, it gives CASSRDRGHTAGDTGELFF.